Detailed here is one T cell receptor beta chain. Per the germline V gene, CDR1 is PRHDT and CDR2 is FYEKMQ (reference sequence). Losses at the gene ends were 5 bases for V and 5 bases for J; bases not matched to a gene: 19. CDR3 length equals 18 residues. The investigators amplified TCR beta CDR3 regions from RNA transcripts. The HTBI primer set was used in a first-round RT-PCR of the TCR CDR3. TCRdb reprocessed the multiplex PCR reads via MiXCR and lists one record per CDR3 protein. Of hundreds of thousands of distinct CDR3 sequences in the sample, 13% to 15% were seen once. These data belong to a study of T cells in Graves' hyperthyroidism and ophthalmopathy.

The chain carries TRBV13 and TRBJ1-1; 8 positions match TRBD1. The sequencing sample was made of blood. The origin of this receptor is a woman younger than 30 with Graves' hyperthyroidism. CDR3 sequence reads: CASSVGGSTDRVRTEAFF. The CDR3 region has the DNA TGTGCCAGCAGCGTGGGTGGGTCCACGGACAGGGTACGGACTGAAGCTTTCTTT. The full variable domain, with the rest looked up from reference TRBV13 and TRBJ1-1, is AAGVIQSPRHLIKEKRETATLKCYPIPRHDTVYWYQQGPGQDPQFLISFYEKMQSDKGSIPDRFSAQQFSDYHSELNMSSLELGDSALYFCASSVGGSTDRVRTEAFFGQGTRLTVV.